This entry is about one TCR beta chain. No cognate antigen has been identified for it. No base quality values were provided; no much bigger clone lies one nucleotide off. CDR1 and CDR2, per the germline V gene, are SGHDT and YYEEEE. The CDR3 spans 14 residues, from the cysteine through the phenylalanine. Only the CDR3 DNA stays, 42 bases, in frame from base 1. V gives up 0 bases and J gives up 1 base, and the segment between their germline ends measures 8 bases. This record belongs to a study of radiotherapy plus CTLA-4 blockade in lung cancer listed by TCRdb under 2018. General notes on the study: Among the enrolled patients, about 19% had an objective response, and less than 40% reached disease control.

Paper-wide results and their limitations: After treatment with radiotherapy and ipilimumab, TCR clones that came from tumors expanded in the peripheral blood. Early dynamic changes in blood T cell clones, together with increased serum interferon-beta after radiation, were reported as the strongest predictors of response.

The protocol used for the library was the immunoSEQ multiplex PCR assay. TCRdb mirrors the immuneACCESS table, restricted to in-frame sequences. Some clones are absent from its copies; in checked studies, under half trace to an unresolved V gene, and the reason for the others is unknown. Counted in this sample were approximately 57,000 clones; around four fifths of them appeared once. The ten largest account for less than 7.5% of the sample. Focal radiation therapy combined with CTLA-4 blockade (ipilimumab) was tested in patients with chemo-refractory metastatic non-small-cell lung cancer. The rearrangement combines TRBV5-6 with TRBJ2-7; TRBD2 could be the D gene, as 6 bases match. The TCR sequence derives from a human donor with non-small cell lung cancer whose response to radiotherapy plus ipilimumab could not be evaluated. This specimen consisted of peripheral blood, obtained from a patient treated with radiotherapy plus ipilimumab. CDR3 loop: CASSLGRESYEQYF. The nucleotide sequence is given as TGTGCCAGCAGCTTGGGGAGGGAGTCCTACGAGCAGTACTTC.